Listed below are T cell receptor beta chains from one sample, sequenced in a study of blood T cells in healthy people across ages. TCRdb re-called the 5' RACE reads through MiXCR, storing one row per CDR3 protein. There are 850,000 to 950,000 distinct CDR3 sequences in the sample; more than 25% occur only once, and 15% to 20% lies in the top ten. Sequenced: blood. The receptors come from a woman over 75 in good health. Both conserved end residues are part of each CDR3. A D gene is named only where the DNA matches it firmly. Some rows mark clone size as missing; the rest say once, few, many or name a class of expanded clone.

v_gene: TRBV20-1; j_gene: TRBJ2-5; d_gene: .; abundance: .; CDR3aa: CSALLTGPNEQYF; CDR3nt: TGCAGTGCCCTATTGACGGGCCCCAATGAGCAGTACTTC
v_gene: TRBV4-2; j_gene: TRBJ1-3; d_gene: .; abundance: .; CDR3aa: CASSQDQSGTLRGNTIYF; CDR3nt: TGTGCCAGCAGCCAAGATCAGAGCGGGACACTCAGGGGAAACACCATATATTTT
v_gene: TRBV7-2; j_gene: TRBJ1-1; d_gene: .; abundance: few; CDR3aa: CASSLSSDTEAFF; CDR3nt: TGTGCCAGCAGCTTAAGCAGCGACACTGAAGCTTTCTTT
v_gene: TRBV28; j_gene: TRBJ2-1; d_gene: .; abundance: .; CDR3aa: CASSLRINEQFF; CDR3nt: TGTGCCAGCAGTTTAAGGATTAATGAGCAGTTCTTC
v_gene: TRBV20-1; j_gene: TRBJ2-5; d_gene: TRBD2; abundance: few; CDR3aa: CSARAARGLAGGQETQYF; CDR3nt: TGCAGTGCTAGAGCGGCTCGAGGACTAGCGGGGGGACAAGAGACCCAGTACTTC
v_gene: TRBV5-1; j_gene: TRBJ2-1; d_gene: .; abundance: .; CDR3aa: CASSFDGAGSNEQFF; CDR3nt: TGCGCCAGCAGCTTTGACGGGGCCGGTTCCAATGAGCAGTTCTTC
v_gene: TRBV5-1; j_gene: TRBJ1-1; d_gene: .; abundance: .; CDR3aa: CASSLGSMNTEAFF; CDR3nt: TGCGCCAGCAGCTTGGGCAGCATGAACACTGAAGCTTTCTTT
v_gene: TRBV7-2; j_gene: TRBJ2-5; d_gene: .; abundance: many; CDR3aa: CATSRVRETQYF; CDR3nt: TGTGCCACCAGCCGGGTAAGAGAGACCCAGTACTTC
v_gene: TRBV9; j_gene: TRBJ2-3; d_gene: .; abundance: .; CDR3aa: CASSVATDGTDTQYF; CDR3nt: TGTGCCAGCAGCGTAGCTACGGACGGCACAGATACGCAGTATTTT
v_gene: TRBV12-3/TRBV12-4; j_gene: TRBJ2-7; d_gene: TRBD1; abundance: many; CDR3aa: CASSFLGQLSYEQYF; CDR3nt: TGTGCCAGCAGTTTTTTGGGACAGCTGTCCTACGAGCAGTACTTC
v_gene: TRBV7-2; j_gene: TRBJ1-1; d_gene: TRBD1; abundance: many; CDR3aa: CASMGQGALNTEAFF; CDR3nt: TGTGCCAGCATGGGACAGGGGGCCCTGAACACTGAAGCTTTCTTT
v_gene: TRBV14; j_gene: TRBJ1-6; d_gene: .; abundance: few; CDR3aa: CASSQDLRLYNSPLHF; CDR3nt: TGTGCCAGCAGCCAAGATCTCAGACTGTATAATTCACCCCTCCACTTT
v_gene: TRBV20-1; j_gene: TRBJ2-2; d_gene: .; abundance: few; CDR3aa: CSASPQGTGELFF; CDR3nt: TGCAGTGCTAGCCCCCAGGGCACCGGGGAGCTGTTTTTT
v_gene: TRBV20-1; j_gene: TRBJ2-5; d_gene: .; abundance: .; CDR3aa: CSAGGVGGYQETQYF; CDR3nt: TGCAGTGCAGGGGGAGTGGGGGGATACCAAGAGACCCAGTACTTC
v_gene: TRBV12-3/TRBV12-4; j_gene: TRBJ2-5; d_gene: .; abundance: many; CDR3aa: CASSLRAAKETQYF; CDR3nt: TGTGCCAGCAGTTTGCGGGCGGCCAAAGAGACCCAGTACTTC
v_gene: TRBV6-1; j_gene: TRBJ2-1; d_gene: TRBD2; abundance: many; CDR3aa: CASSVVAGNPIAEQFF; CDR3nt: TGTGCCAGCAGTGTGGTAGCGGGGAACCCTATAGCTGAGCAGTTCTTC
v_gene: TRBV5-8; j_gene: TRBJ2-5; d_gene: TRBD1; abundance: many; CDR3aa: CASRRTGSEETQYF; CDR3nt: TGTGCCAGCAGACGGACAGGGTCAGAAGAGACCCAGTACTTC
v_gene: TRBV5-1; j_gene: TRBJ2-5; d_gene: TRBD2; abundance: many; CDR3aa: CASSQSMGLAGKETQYF; CDR3nt: TGCGCCAGCAGCCAATCCATGGGACTAGCGGGGAAAGAGACCCAGTACTTC
v_gene: TRBV12-3/TRBV12-4; j_gene: TRBJ1-1; d_gene: .; abundance: many; CDR3aa: CASRSTGAANAFF; CDR3nt: TGTGCCAGCAGGTCAACAGGTGCAGCTAACGCTTTCTTT
v_gene: TRBV7-7; j_gene: TRBJ1-1; d_gene: TRBD1; abundance: few; CDR3aa: CASSLKQGTEAFF; CDR3nt: TGTGCTAGCAGCTTAAAACAGGGGACTGAAGCTTTCTTT
v_gene: TRBV11-2; j_gene: TRBJ2-5; d_gene: .; abundance: many; CDR3aa: CASSLDRGGGETQYF; CDR3nt: TGTGCCAGCAGCTTAGACAGGGGGGGGGGAGAGACCCAGTACTTC
v_gene: TRBV12-3/TRBV12-4; j_gene: TRBJ2-7; d_gene: TRBD1; abundance: once; CDR3aa: CASSWDRGAEQYF; CDR3nt: TGTGCCAGCAGTTGGGACAGGGGTGCCGAGCAGTACTTC
v_gene: TRBV6-5; j_gene: TRBJ1-1; d_gene: TRBD1; abundance: .; CDR3aa: CASSYSTGTGTEAFF; CDR3nt: TGTGCCAGCAGTTACTCGACAGGGACTGGGACTGAAGCTTTCTTT
v_gene: TRBV12-5; j_gene: TRBJ2-3; d_gene: TRBD1; abundance: many; CDR3aa: CASGTGIDTQYF; CDR3nt: TGTGCTAGTGGGACAGGGATCGATACGCAGTATTTT
v_gene: TRBV7-9; j_gene: TRBJ2-5; d_gene: TRBD2; abundance: .; CDR3aa: CAISDPGLAGVGVQETQYF; CDR3nt: TGTGCCATCAGTGACCCGGGACTAGCGGGAGTTGGGGTCCAAGAGACCCAGTACTTC
v_gene: TRBV6-1; j_gene: TRBJ2-5; d_gene: .; abundance: .; CDR3aa: CASSERRRTGTERYF; CDR3nt: TGTGCCAGCAGTGAGAGGAGGCGTACAGGGACCGAGCGGTACTTC
v_gene: TRBV6-5; j_gene: TRBJ2-7; d_gene: .; abundance: many; CDR3aa: CASSYSIQGVYEQYF; CDR3nt: TGTGCCAGCAGTTACTCCATACAGGGCGTCTACGAGCAGTACTTC
v_gene: TRBV29-1; j_gene: TRBJ2-1; d_gene: .; abundance: many; CDR3aa: CSVEAGSNEQFF; CDR3nt: TGCAGCGTTGAAGCAGGTAGCAATGAGCAGTTCTTC
v_gene: TRBV7-6; j_gene: TRBJ1-1; d_gene: TRBD1; abundance: .; CDR3aa: CASSLAAGGNTEAFF; CDR3nt: TGTGCCAGCAGCTTAGCGGCAGGGGGGAACACTGAAGCTTTCTTT
v_gene: TRBV28; j_gene: TRBJ2-5; d_gene: TRBD1; abundance: many; CDR3aa: CASSLSQGAKTQYF; CDR3nt: TGTGCCAGCAGTTTGAGTCAGGGGGCGAAGACCCAGTACTTC
v_gene: TRBV14; j_gene: TRBJ1-2; d_gene: .; abundance: many; CDR3aa: CASSPRDTGGYTF; CDR3nt: TGTGCCAGCAGCCCCCGGGACACGGGTGGCTACACCTTC
v_gene: TRBV9; j_gene: TRBJ1-3; d_gene: TRBD1; abundance: few; CDR3aa: CASSPGQARGTIYF; CDR3nt: TGTGCCAGCAGCCCGGGACAGGCAAGGGGCACCATATATTTT
v_gene: TRBV3-1; j_gene: TRBJ2-7; d_gene: .; abundance: many; CDR3aa: CASSQEAGEISYEQYF; CDR3nt: TGTGCCAGCAGCCAAGAAGCGGGTGAAATCTCCTACGAGCAGTACTTC
v_gene: TRBV12-3/TRBV12-4; j_gene: TRBJ2-5; d_gene: .; abundance: many; CDR3aa: CASSFGSLGEETQYF; CDR3nt: TGTGCCAGCAGTTTTGGGTCCTTAGGAGAAGAGACCCAGTACTTC
v_gene: TRBV11-2; j_gene: TRBJ2-7; d_gene: .; abundance: many; CDR3aa: CASSPKRWQEDYEQYF; CDR3nt: TGTGCCAGCAGCCCTAAACGGTGGCAGGAAGACTACGAGCAGTACTTC
v_gene: TRBV2; j_gene: TRBJ2-1; d_gene: TRBD2; abundance: .; CDR3aa: CASTLRRGVSNEQFF; CDR3nt: TGTGCCAGCACCCTGCGGCGGGGGGTAAGCAATGAGCAGTTCTTC
v_gene: TRBV20-1; j_gene: TRBJ2-3; d_gene: .; abundance: many; CDR3aa: CSARDTVGEGTDTQYF; CDR3nt: TGCAGTGCTAGAGATACTGTGGGAGAAGGCACAGATACGCAGTATTTT
v_gene: TRBV15; j_gene: TRBJ2-2; d_gene: .; abundance: few; CDR3aa: CATSLSGGELFF; CDR3nt: TGTGCCACCAGCTTGTCGGGGGGGGAGCTGTTTTTT
v_gene: TRBV20-1; j_gene: TRBJ1-2; d_gene: .; abundance: many; CDR3aa: CSAIPSGTNYGYTF; CDR3nt: TGCAGTGCTATCCCGTCAGGGACTAACTATGGCTACACCTTC
v_gene: TRBV9; j_gene: TRBJ1-1; d_gene: .; abundance: .; CDR3aa: CASSGGAGEGWAFSNTEAFF; CDR3nt: TGTGCCAGCAGCGGCGGGGCAGGGGAAGGGTGGGCATTTTCGAACACTGAAGCTTTCTTT
v_gene: TRBV6-1; j_gene: TRBJ2-1; d_gene: .; abundance: many; CDR3aa: CASSDFSEQFF; CDR3nt: TGTGCCAGCAGTGATTTTAGTGAGCAGTTCTTC
v_gene: TRBV14; j_gene: TRBJ2-7; d_gene: .; abundance: .; CDR3aa: CASSWTLSPYEQYF; CDR3nt: TGTGCCAGCTCGTGGACCCTGAGCCCCTACGAGCAGTACTTC
v_gene: TRBV18; j_gene: TRBJ2-7; d_gene: TRBD2; abundance: many; CDR3aa: CASKSGGQTYEQYF; CDR3nt: TGTGCCAGCAAGAGCGGGGGGCAGACCTACGAGCAGTACTTC
v_gene: TRBV4-3; j_gene: TRBJ1-3; d_gene: .; abundance: .; CDR3aa: CASSQAPDPGAGGSTNTIYF; CDR3nt: TGCGCCAGCAGCCAAGCACCCGACCCGGGGGCCGGGGGTTCAACAAACACCATATATTTT
v_gene: TRBV7-2; j_gene: TRBJ1-2; d_gene: .; abundance: many; CDR3aa: CASSLSADPYGYTF; CDR3nt: TGTGCCAGCAGCTTAAGCGCAGATCCCTATGGCTACACCTTC
v_gene: TRBV28; j_gene: TRBJ1-5; d_gene: .; abundance: .; CDR3aa: CASSYRAAQPQHF; CDR3nt: TGTGCCAGCAGTTACCGTGCGGCTCAGCCCCAGCATTTT
v_gene: TRBV9; j_gene: TRBJ2-5; d_gene: .; abundance: many; CDR3aa: CASSVENQRSTQYF; CDR3nt: TGTGCCAGCAGCGTAGAGAACCAAAGATCGACCCAGTACTTC
v_gene: TRBV30; j_gene: TRBJ1-1; d_gene: TRBD1; abundance: few; CDR3aa: CAWSAYRGRNTEAFF; CDR3nt: TGTGCCTGGAGTGCCTACAGGGGAAGGAACACTGAAGCTTTCTTT
v_gene: TRBV7-3; j_gene: TRBJ2-1; d_gene: .; abundance: .; CDR3aa: CASSLQGGLGYNEQFF; CDR3nt: TGTGCCAGCAGCTTACAGGGGGGGTTGGGGTACAATGAGCAGTTCTTC
v_gene: TRBV6-2/TRBV6-3; j_gene: TRBJ2-1; d_gene: TRBD2; abundance: many; CDR3aa: CASSYLTSGVNEQFF; CDR3nt: TGTGCCAGCAGTTACTTGACTAGCGGGGTCAATGAGCAGTTCTTC
v_gene: TRBV20-1; j_gene: TRBJ2-3; d_gene: TRBD2; abundance: .; CDR3aa: CSARGTSGSTDTQYF; CDR3nt: TGCAGTGCCCGCGGGACTAGCGGTAGCACAGATACGCAGTATTTT
v_gene: TRBV12-3/TRBV12-4; j_gene: TRBJ2-4; d_gene: TRBD2; abundance: .; CDR3aa: CASSPRSGAGTKNIQYF; CDR3nt: TGTGCCAGCAGCCCAAGGAGCGGGGCCGGGACCAAAAACATTCAGTACTTC
v_gene: TRBV5-1; j_gene: TRBJ1-5; d_gene: .; abundance: few; CDR3aa: CATTRGATYSNQPQHF; CDR3nt: TGCGCCACCACTCGGGGGGCTACATATAGCAATCAGCCCCAGCATTTT
v_gene: TRBV20-1; j_gene: TRBJ2-5; d_gene: .; abundance: many; CDR3aa: CSATQGQETQYF; CDR3nt: TGCAGTGCCACCCAGGGGCAAGAGACCCAGTACTTC
v_gene: TRBV3-1; j_gene: TRBJ2-1; d_gene: .; abundance: many; CDR3aa: CASSQRTGNNEQFF; CDR3nt: TGTGCCAGCAGCCAAAGAACAGGAAACAATGAGCAGTTCTTC